The entry below describes one T cell receptor beta chain. These data belong to a study of CD8 T cells in Susac syndrome. It was with random hexamers that about 0.45 to 1 ug RNA was reverse transcribed. Using its own MiXCR run on the immunoSEQ multiplex PCR reads, TCRdb lists one record per CDR3 protein. The profile shows about 430,000 distinct CDR3 sequences, around 85% of them singletons. With 0 bases removed from V and 7 bases from J, the gap between germline ends came to 7 bases. The V gene's germline CDR1 is GTSNPN and CDR2 SVGIG (reference sequence). This CDR3 comprises 12 residues. V usage is TRBV30 and J usage is TRBJ2-1; no firm D call. The sequence derives from a human donor with multiple sclerosis. Specimen: CD8+ T cells from PBMCs. CDR3 loop: CAWSVTANEQFF. The CDR3 DNA sequence: TGTGCCTGGAGTGTAACAGCAAATGAGCAGTTCTTC.